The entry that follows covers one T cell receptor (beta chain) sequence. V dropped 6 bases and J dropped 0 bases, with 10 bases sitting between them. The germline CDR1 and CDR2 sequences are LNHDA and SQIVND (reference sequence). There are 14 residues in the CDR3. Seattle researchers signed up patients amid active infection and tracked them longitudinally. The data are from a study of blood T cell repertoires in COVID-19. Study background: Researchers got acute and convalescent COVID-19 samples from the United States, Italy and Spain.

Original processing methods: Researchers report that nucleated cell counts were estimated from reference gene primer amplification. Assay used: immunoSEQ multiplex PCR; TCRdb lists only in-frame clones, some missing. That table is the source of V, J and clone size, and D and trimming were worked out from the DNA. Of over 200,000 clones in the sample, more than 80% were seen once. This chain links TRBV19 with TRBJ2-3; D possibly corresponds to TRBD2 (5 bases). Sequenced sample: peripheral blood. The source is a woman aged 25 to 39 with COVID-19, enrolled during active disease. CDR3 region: CASSRTPSTDTQYF. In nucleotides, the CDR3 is TGTGCCAGTAGCAGGACTCCTAGCACAGATACGCAGTATTTT.